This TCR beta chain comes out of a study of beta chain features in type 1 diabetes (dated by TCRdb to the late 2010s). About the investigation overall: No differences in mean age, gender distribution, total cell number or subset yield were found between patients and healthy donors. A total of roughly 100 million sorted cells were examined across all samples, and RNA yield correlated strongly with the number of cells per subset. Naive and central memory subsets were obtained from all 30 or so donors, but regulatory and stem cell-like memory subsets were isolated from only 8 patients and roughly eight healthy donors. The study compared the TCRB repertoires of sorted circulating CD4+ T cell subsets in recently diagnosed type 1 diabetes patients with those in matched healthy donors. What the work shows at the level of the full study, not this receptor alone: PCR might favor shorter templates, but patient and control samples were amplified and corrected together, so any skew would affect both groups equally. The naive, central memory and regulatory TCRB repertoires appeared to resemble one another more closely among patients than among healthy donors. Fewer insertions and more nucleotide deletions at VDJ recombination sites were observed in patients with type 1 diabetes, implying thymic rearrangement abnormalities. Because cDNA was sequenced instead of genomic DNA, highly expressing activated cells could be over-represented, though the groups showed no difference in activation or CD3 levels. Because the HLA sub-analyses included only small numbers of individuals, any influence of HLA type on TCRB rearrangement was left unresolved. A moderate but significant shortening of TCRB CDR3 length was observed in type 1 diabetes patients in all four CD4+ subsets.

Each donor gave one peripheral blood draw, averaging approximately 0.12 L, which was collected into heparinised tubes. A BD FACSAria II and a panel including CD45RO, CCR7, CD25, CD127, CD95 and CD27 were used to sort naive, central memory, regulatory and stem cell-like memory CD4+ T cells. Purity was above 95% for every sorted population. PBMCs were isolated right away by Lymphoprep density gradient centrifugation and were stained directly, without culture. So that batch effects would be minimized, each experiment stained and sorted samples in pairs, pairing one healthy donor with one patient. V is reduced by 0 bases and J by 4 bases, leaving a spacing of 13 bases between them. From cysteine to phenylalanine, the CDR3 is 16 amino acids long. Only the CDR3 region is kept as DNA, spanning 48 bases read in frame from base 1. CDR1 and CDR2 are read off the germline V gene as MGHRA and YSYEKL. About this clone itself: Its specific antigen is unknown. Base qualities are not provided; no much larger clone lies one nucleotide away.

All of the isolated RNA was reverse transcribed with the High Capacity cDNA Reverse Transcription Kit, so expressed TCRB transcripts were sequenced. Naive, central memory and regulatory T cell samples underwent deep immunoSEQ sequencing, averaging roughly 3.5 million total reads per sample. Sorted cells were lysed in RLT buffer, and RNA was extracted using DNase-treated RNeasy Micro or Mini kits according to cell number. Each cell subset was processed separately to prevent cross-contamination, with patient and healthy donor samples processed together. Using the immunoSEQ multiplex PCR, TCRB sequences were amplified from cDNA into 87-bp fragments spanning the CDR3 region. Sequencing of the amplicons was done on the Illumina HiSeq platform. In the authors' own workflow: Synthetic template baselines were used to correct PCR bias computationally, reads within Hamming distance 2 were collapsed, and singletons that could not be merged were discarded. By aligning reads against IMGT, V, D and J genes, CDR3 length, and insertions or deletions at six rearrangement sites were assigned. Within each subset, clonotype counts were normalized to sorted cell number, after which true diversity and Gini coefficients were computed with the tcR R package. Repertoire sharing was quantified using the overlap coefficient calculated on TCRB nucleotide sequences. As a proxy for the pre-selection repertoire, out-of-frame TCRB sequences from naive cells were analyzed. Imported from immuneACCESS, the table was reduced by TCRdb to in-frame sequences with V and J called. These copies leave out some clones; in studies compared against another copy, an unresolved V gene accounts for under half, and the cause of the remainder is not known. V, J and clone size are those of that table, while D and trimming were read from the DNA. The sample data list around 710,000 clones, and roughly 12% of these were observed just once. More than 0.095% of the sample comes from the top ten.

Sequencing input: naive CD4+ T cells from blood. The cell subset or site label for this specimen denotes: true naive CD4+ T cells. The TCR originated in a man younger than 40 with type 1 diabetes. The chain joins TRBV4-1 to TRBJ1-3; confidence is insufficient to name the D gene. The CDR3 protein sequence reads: CASSQDMAVKGNTIYF. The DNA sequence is TGCGCCAGCAGCCAAGACATGGCGGTTAAGGGAAACACCATATATTTT.